The T cell receptor (beta chain) under discussion was sequenced for a study of blood T cell repertoires in COVID-19. Study overall: PBMCs, B-cell-depleted T cells, or T cells were the source of the cDNA or gDNA that made up the material.

This CDR3 contains 16 residues. Germline V gene lookup returns CDR1 MNHEY and CDR2 SVGEGT. With 4 bases clipped from V and 5 bases from J, the junction kept 12 bases outside the gene matches. The protocol was immunoSEQ multiplex PCR, while the TCRdb copy is restricted to in-frame clones and leaves out a portion. This sample has 270,000 or so clones; 84% occur once, and the top ten carry more than 1.1%. Material: peripheral blood. This receptor was obtained from a human donor with COVID-19, enrolled during active disease. The donor label of this sample is uncertain. The chain combines TRBV6-2 or TRBV6-3 with TRBJ1-2; 8 positions agree with TRBD1. CDR3 protein: CASSSESSGGWYGYTF. DNA of the CDR3: TGTGCCAGCAGTTCGGAAAGCTCAGGGGGCTGGTATGGCTACACCTTC.